This T cell receptor (beta chain) appears in the sequencing data of a study of blood T cell repertoires in COVID-19. This CDR3 region has 12 residues. The V gene's germline CDR1 is SQVTM and CDR2 ANQGSEA. The V and J ends lost 6 bases and 3 bases, in that order; junction bases with no gene match: 3. In the authors' methods: Estimation of nucleated cell counts was performed using reference gene primer amplification. Measured with immunoSEQ multiplex PCR; TCRdb has only the in-frame clones, and not every one. From that table come the V and J calls and clone size; the DNA was used to work out D and trimming. The table lists around 80,000 clones, around 79% of them singletons.

The J gene is TRBJ2-7, the V gene TRBV29-1, with 9 bases matching TRBD1. Sequencing was carried out using peripheral blood. This clonotype was sampled from a man aged 80 or over with acute or convalescent COVID-19. CDR3: CSVRDRDYEQYF. CDR3 DNA: TGCAGCGTCCGGGACAGGGACTACGAGCAGTACTTC.